This TCR beta chain was captured by sequencing in a study of blood T cells in healthy people across ages. The study, taken as a whole, reports: Long-lived donors had more naive CD4+ cells and higher diversity than aged donors.

As concerns this clonotype: The antigen is undetermined.

The extraction recovered at least 5.5 micrograms of total RNA per sample. Alongside a J-beta primer mix, a sample-barcoded 5' primer served in a second PCR lasting 7 to 11 cycles. TCRdb processed the 5' RACE reads anew with MiXCR; each CDR3 protein has one entry. The table lists 1.5 million to 2 million distinct CDR3 sequences, around 48% of them singletons. The sequenced material came from blood. The TCR comes from a woman aged 40-49 years in good health.

The CDR3 DNA sequence: TGTGCCAGCAGTGAAGCGCGGGTCGGCTACACCTTC. Translated, it gives CASSEARVGYTF. V usage is TRBV6-1 and J usage is TRBJ1-2, with no clear D. The ends were cut back, 0 bases at V and 8 bases at J, with 7 bases in the middle. This CDR3 comprises 12 residues. Per germline, CDR1 MNHNS and CDR2 SASEGT.